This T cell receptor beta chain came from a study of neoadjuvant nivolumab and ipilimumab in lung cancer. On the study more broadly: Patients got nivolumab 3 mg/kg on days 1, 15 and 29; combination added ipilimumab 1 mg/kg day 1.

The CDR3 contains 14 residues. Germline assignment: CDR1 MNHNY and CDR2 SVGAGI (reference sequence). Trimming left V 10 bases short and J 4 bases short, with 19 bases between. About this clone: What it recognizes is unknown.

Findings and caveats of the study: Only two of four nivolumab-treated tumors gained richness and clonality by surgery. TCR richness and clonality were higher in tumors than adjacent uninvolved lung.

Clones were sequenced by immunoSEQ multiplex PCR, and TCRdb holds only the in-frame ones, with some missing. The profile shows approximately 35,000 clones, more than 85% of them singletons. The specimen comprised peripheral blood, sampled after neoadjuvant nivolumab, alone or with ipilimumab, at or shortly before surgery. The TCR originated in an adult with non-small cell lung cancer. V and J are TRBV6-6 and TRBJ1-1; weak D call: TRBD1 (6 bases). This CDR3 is CATQAGGLSTEAFF. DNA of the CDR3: TGTGCCACTCAGGCGGGGGGCCTAAGCACTGAAGCTTTCTTT.